The 22 T cell receptor beta chains presented below share a single source sample, sequenced in a study of cytomegalovirus exposure and HLA in healthy donors. PCR was performed using 60 Vbeta and 13 Jbeta primers. Profiled with immunoSEQ multiplex PCR; TCRdb holds only in-frame clones, not every one. Of approximately 130,000 clones listed, over 65% were seen once; the top ten hold under 1.5%. The sample comprised PBMCs. The receptor source for this set is a man between 45 and 60 years old in good health and CMV-seronegative.

The chain has TRBV14 and TRBJ2-7; possibly TRBD2 for D (5 bases). The germline V gene has CDR1 SGHDN and CDR2 FVKESK. CDR3 length: 14 amino acids. V was cut by 2 bases and J by 7 bases, with 15 bases left in between. CDR3 amino acids: CASSQSRRPREQYF. The CDR3 coding sequence is TGTGCCAGCAGCCAAAGCAGGAGGCCACGGGAGCAGTACTTC.

This clone was seen a few times. Other nucleotide sequences in the sample specify the same CDR3. This chain connects TRBV5-1 to TRBJ1-1; no clear D. CDR1 is SGHRS and CDR2 is YFSETQ in the germline V gene. V was cut by 0 bases and J by 0 bases, with 6 bases left in between. The CDR3 is made up of 14 amino acids. In DNA form, the CDR3 reads TGCGCCAGCAGCTTGGACAGTATGAACACTGAAGCTTTCTTT. This gives the protein CASSLDSMNTEAFF.

This chain links TRBV6-5 with TRBJ2-7; 8 positions agree with TRBD2. Germline V gives CDR1 MNHEY, CDR2 SVGAGI. The CDR3 runs 14 residues. Losses at the gene ends were 6 bases for V and 0 bases for J; bases not matched to a gene: 4. CDR3: CASRESGSSYEQYF. The CDR3 DNA reads as TGTGCCAGCAGGGAGAGCGGGAGCTCCTACGAGCAGTACTTC.

This clone has a single count. The chain is built from TRBV30 and TRBJ2-7; 11 bases align to TRBD2. Germline CDR1 is GTSNPN and CDR2 is SVGIG (reference sequence). The CDR3 is made up of 17 amino acids. V shed 3 bases, J shed 3 bases, and the junction held 13 bases outside the gene matches. The CDR3 reads CAWSPAVSSGRSYEQYF. DNA of the CDR3: TGTGCCTGGAGCCCCGCTGTTTCTAGCGGGAGGAGCTACGAGCAGTACTTC.

The V and J genes are TRBV29-1 and TRBJ2-7, with D perhaps matching TRBD2 (5 bases). Germline values: CDR1 SQVTM, CDR2 ANQGSEA. The CDR3 covers 12 residues. V was pared by 1 base and J by 7 bases, with 11 bases between. CDR3 in DNA: TGCAGCGTTGAAGGAACTAGTTTTGAGCAGTACTTC. Translated: CSVEGTSFEQYF.

CDR3 DNA: TGCGCCAGCAGCCAGCAGTCTAGCGGTCTAGGTGAGCAGTACTTC. Protein sequence: CASSQQSSGLGEQYF. This chain uses TRBV4-3 with TRBJ2-7; 7 nucleotides align to TRBD2. Germline CDR1 LGHNA, CDR2 YSLEER. Trimming at V came to 3 bases and at J to 7 bases, leaving 12 bases not matched to a gene. The CDR3 spans 15 residues.

The gene calls are TRBV7-7 and TRBJ2-6, with D hard to call. Germline V gives CDR1 SSHAT, CDR2 FNYEAQ (reference sequence). CDR3 size: 16 residues. This chain's CDR3 is CATHSVVVAGANVLTF. Here the CDR3 DNA reads TGTGCAACGCACTCCGTTGTAGTGGCTGGGGCCAACGTCCTGACTTTC.

J is TRBJ2-3 and V is TRBV19, with D possibly TRBD2 on 5 matching bases. This CDR3 region has 17 residues. Trimming took off 3 bases at V and 1 base at J, with 17 bases between the two ends. Looked up from germline, CDR1 is LNHDA and CDR2 is SQIVND (reference sequence). The CDR3 region has the DNA TGTGCCAGTAGTATGGGCGTGGGAGCGGATGGCACAGATACGCAGTATTTT. Translation: CASSMGVGADGTDTQYF.

The chain couples TRBV4-1 to TRBJ2-2, with D maybe TRBD2 (5 bases). This CDR3 has 17 amino acids. Looked up from germline, CDR1 is MGHRA and CDR2 is YSYEKL. Trimming shortened V by 0 bases and J by 5 bases, and 16 bases separated the two germline ends. This CDR3 reads CASSQERQAWRTGELFF. As DNA, the CDR3 is TGCGCCAGCAGCCAAGAAAGGCAGGCGTGGAGGACCGGGGAGCTGTTTTTT.

This clone has only a few counts. J is TRBJ2-5 and V is TRBV20-1; D uncertain. CDR1 is DFQATT, CDR2 SNEGSKA, per germline (reference sequence). V lost 6 bases, J lost 6 bases, and 8 bases lay in between. This CDR3 region has 10 residues. Here the CDR3 reads CSALTKTQYF. CDR3 nucleotides: TGCAGTGCACTAACAAAGACCCAGTACTTC.

This clone was detected a few times. J is TRBJ2-7 and V is TRBV6-1, with D hard to call. The germline V and J ends were trimmed by 3 bases and 6 bases, with 9 bases remaining between them. Germline V gene lookup returns CDR1 MNHNS and CDR2 SASEGT. This CDR3 region has 12 residues. The CDR3 region is CASSESLFEQYF. The CDR3 bases are TGTGCCAGCAGTGAGAGTCTATTCGAGCAGTACTTC.

The chain is built from TRBV2 and TRBJ2-5; D perhaps matches TRBD1 (6 bases). The CDR3 loop spans 11 amino acids. The V end was cut by 5 bases, the J end by 10 bases, with 11 bases between. CDR1 and CDR2 (germline): SNHLY, FYNNEI. The CDR3 region has the DNA TGTGCCAGCAGTCTTACAGGGATCCAGTACTTC. Translation gives CASSLTGIQYF.

This chain uses TRBV7-2 with TRBJ1-3, with 8 bases identical to TRBD1. CDR1 is SGHTA and CDR2 is FQGNSA in the germline V gene. The V gene end was trimmed by 5 bases and the J gene end by 2 bases; junction bases not matched to a gene: 2. CDR3 length equals 14 residues. The DNA of the CDR3 is TGTGCCAGCAGCCCACAGGGGGCTGGAAACACCATATATTTT. Translating gives CASSPQGAGNTIYF.

The chain is built from TRBV5-4 and TRBJ2-5; the D is unclear. V was cut by 0 bases and J by 5 bases, with 17 bases left in between. The CDR3 loop spans 16 amino acids. CDR1 SGHNT and CDR2 YYREEE come from the germline V gene (reference sequence). The CDR3 DNA sequence: TGTGCCAGCAGCTTGGCTGCTGCCTCCCTCCAGGAGACCCAGTACTTC. This gives the protein CASSLAAASLQETQYF.

The chain carries TRBV29-1 and TRBJ2-2, with 8 bases that match TRBD2. Germline V gives CDR1 SQVTM, CDR2 ANQGSEA. CDR3 length: 16 residues. Losses at the gene ends were 3 bases for V and 3 bases for J; bases not matched to a gene: 9. CDR3 sequence reads: CSVEGSGSRDTGELFF. DNA of the CDR3: TGCAGCGTTGAGGGGAGCGGGAGTCGGGACACCGGGGAGCTGTTTTTT.

The gene calls are TRBV10-2 and TRBJ1-3, with D unresolved. Trimming left V 3 bases short and J 0 bases short, with 12 bases between. The CDR3 consists of 16 residues. Germline V CDR1 and CDR2: WSHSY, SAAADI. CDR3 sequence: CASSDFGLFSGNTIYF. CDR3 coding DNA: TGCGCCAGCAGTGACTTTGGCCTTTTCTCTGGAAACACCATATATTTT.

V is TRBV30 and J is TRBJ2-3; D may be TRBD1 (5 bases). The V gene's germline CDR1 is GTSNPN and CDR2 SVGIG (reference sequence). V lost 8 bases, J lost 2 bases, and 11 bases lay in between. The CDR3 is 12 residues long. The CDR3 sequence is CASAGITDTQYF. The CDR3 DNA reads as TGTGCCAGCGCAGGGATCACAGATACGCAGTATTTT.

In nucleotides, the CDR3 is TGTGCCAGCAGCTTAGAACTAGCTCACGATGAGCAGTTCTTC. This gives the protein CASSLELAHDEQFF. V gene TRBV11-2 combines with J gene TRBJ2-1; TRBD2 is a possible D gene (6 bases). Germline CDR1 SGHAT, CDR2 FQNNGV. V was pared by 0 bases and J by 8 bases, with 11 bases between. CDR3 length: 14 residues. The whole variable domain, remainder taken from reference TRBV11-2 and TRBJ2-1, is EAGVAQSPRYKIIEKRQSVAFWCNPISGHATLYWYQQILGQGPKLLIQFQNNGVVDDSQLPKDRFSAERLKGVDSTLKIQPAKLEDSAVYLCASSLELAHDEQFFGPGTRLTVL.

The CDR3 DNA is TGTGCCAGCAGCGTAGTAACTGGAAACACCATATATTTT. This codes for CASSVVTGNTIYF. The chain recombines TRBV9 with TRBJ1-3; D is unresolved. Between the trimmed V and J ends, which lost 0 bases and 2 bases, there was a span of 3 bases. The CDR3 is 13 residues long. Per germline, CDR1 SGDLS and CDR2 YYNGEE.

In this sample, this clone turned up a few times. The J gene is TRBJ2-5, the V gene TRBV4-1; possible D gene TRBD2, 5 bases. Germline assignment: CDR1 MGHRA and CDR2 YSYEKL. V was pared by 5 bases and J by 5 bases, with 12 bases between. The CDR3 is 13 amino acids. The CDR3 sequence: CASSSRVLETQYF. As DNA, the CDR3 is TGCGCCAGCAGCTCGAGGGTATTGGAGACCCAGTACTTC.

The sample holds a few counts of this clone. The chain employs TRBV11-2 and TRBJ2-1, with TRBD1 matching over 9 bases. The germline gives CDR1 SGHAT, CDR2 FQNNGV. With 4 bases clipped from V and 4 bases from J, the junction kept 8 bases outside the gene matches. This CDR3 region has 16 residues. The CDR3 region has the DNA TGTGCCAGCAGCTCTTACAGGGGGCGCGGTTACAATGAGCAGTTCTTC. Encoded protein: CASSSYRGRGYNEQFF.

The chain recombines TRBV29-1 with TRBJ2-5; maybe TRBD2 (7 bases). V lost 6 bases, J lost 7 bases, and 15 bases lay in between. The CDR3 length is 12 residues. Germline CDR1 and CDR2: SQVTM and ANQGSEA. CDR3 sequence (DNA): TGCAGCGTCGAGGCGGGGGCTGGGACCCAGTACTTC. Its translation: CSVEAGAGTQYF.